Shown below are 28 T cell receptor beta chains from a single sample sequenced in a study of control samples from healthy donors and cancer patients. Assay: immunoSEQ multiplex PCR; the TCRdb copy retains only in-frame clones and omits some. The table records some 51,000 clones, 95% to 96% of them present only once. Material: blood. These receptors originate from a woman in her late teens or twenties in good health.

J is TRBJ1-1 and V is TRBV7-9; D gene uncertain. The CDR3 is made up of 12 amino acids. Looked up from germline, CDR1 is SEHNR and CDR2 is FQNEAQ (reference sequence). Trimming shortened V by 0 bases and J by 6 bases, and 5 bases separated the two germline ends. The CDR3 nucleotides are TGTGCCAGCAGCTTAGCCGATTCTGAAGCTTTCTTT. Its protein is CASSLADSEAFF.

This clone was recorded only once. The J gene is TRBJ2-1, the V gene TRBV20-1, with TRBD2 identical over 9 bases. Germline CDR1 and CDR2: DFQATT and SNEGSKA (reference sequence). CDR3 length: 15 residues. With 3 bases clipped from V and 9 bases from J, the junction kept 12 bases outside the gene matches. CDR3 in amino acids: CSASLAGGIVGEQFF. The CDR3 coding sequence is TGCAGTGCTAGTTTGGCGGGGGGGATAGTAGGTGAGCAGTTCTTC.

The rearrangement links TRBV2 to TRBJ1-2, with a tentative D call TRBD1 (6 bases). The germline V gene has CDR1 SNHLY and CDR2 FYNNEI. CDR3 length: 14 residues. V gave up 7 bases and J gave up 2 bases, with 14 bases separating them. The CDR3 region has the DNA TGTGCCAGCACGCAGACAGGCTGGAACTATGGCTACACCTTC. It is translated as CASTQTGWNYGYTF.

This clone was seen just once. This sequence joins TRBV5-6 and TRBJ2-5, with D tentatively TRBD1 (6 bases). The CDR3 loop spans 13 amino acids. V shed 2 bases and J shed 3 bases, with 8 bases lying between them. The germline gives CDR1 SGHDT, CDR2 YYEEEE. CDR3 bases: TGTGCCAGCAGCTTATCAGGGGAAGAGACCCAGTACTTC. It encodes CASSLSGEETQYF.

This chain links TRBV7-9 with TRBJ1-1, with 7 positions matching TRBD1. The length of the CDR3 is 13 residues. The V and J ends lost 4 bases and 11 bases, in that order; junction bases with no gene match: 10. Germline V gives CDR1 SEHNR, CDR2 FQNEAQ (reference sequence). CDR3 amino acids: CASSYLRDSDAFF. The CDR3, as DNA: TGTGCCAGCAGCTACCTCCGGGACAGCGACGCTTTCTTT.

The chain employs TRBV5-1 and TRBJ2-2; no definite D call. Germline V gene data show CDR1 as SGHRS and CDR2 as YFSETQ. The germline V and J ends were trimmed by 3 bases and 3 bases, with 3 bases remaining between them. This CDR3 is built from 12 residues. The CDR3 loop is CASSSYTGELFF. In nucleotides, the CDR3 is TGCGCCAGCAGCTCATACACCGGGGAGCTGTTTTTT. The full variable domain, completed using reference TRBV5-1 and TRBJ2-2, is KAGVTQTPRYLIKTRGQQVTLSCSPISGHRSVSWYQQTPGQGLQFLFEYFSETQRNKGNFPGRFSGRQFSNSRSEMNVSTLELGDSALYLCASSSYTGELFFGEGSRLTVL.

The rearrangement links TRBV5-1 to TRBJ1-1; D remains unclear. Trimming removed 1 base at V and 1 base at J, with 8 bases between. Germline lookup yields CDR1 SGHRS and CDR2 YFSETQ. The CDR3 totals 14 residues. This CDR3 reads CASSLRHPNTEAFF. The CDR3 DNA reads as TGCGCCAGCAGCTTGAGGCATCCGAACACTGAAGCTTTCTTT.

This rearrangement joins TRBV15 to TRBJ1-4; maybe TRBD1 (5 bases). CDR3 length: 21 residues. Trimming pared 0 bases from V and 0 bases from J, leaving 23 bases between. Looked up from germline, CDR1 is LNHNV and CDR2 is YYDKDF (reference sequence). CDR3: CATSREGPGARISATNEKLFF. DNA of the CDR3: TGTGCCACCAGCAGAGAGGGTCCCGGGGCGAGGATTTCTGCAACTAATGAAAAACTGTTTTTT.

The rearrangement links TRBV5-5 to TRBJ1-4; D is perhaps TRBD1 (6 bases). This CDR3 is 16 amino acids long. Germline V lookup: CDR1 SGHKS, CDR2 YYEKEE (reference sequence). V was trimmed by 2 bases and J by 2 bases, leaving 13 bases between them. CDR3 region: CASSFSQGMTNEKLFF. Here the CDR3 DNA reads TGTGCCAGCAGCTTCAGTCAGGGGATGACTAATGAAAAACTGTTTTTT.

The chain is built from TRBV5-1 and TRBJ2-2, with 8 bases fitting TRBD1. Trimming cost V 4 bases and J 4 bases; bases outside gene matches: 3. The CDR3 length is 14 residues. The germline CDR1 and CDR2 sequences are SGHRS and YFSETQ. The CDR3 reads CASSAGQGTGELFF. The CDR3 coding sequence is TGCGCCAGCAGCGCCGGACAGGGCACCGGGGAGCTGTTTTTT. The whole variable domain, filled in from reference TRBV5-1 and TRBJ2-2, reads KAGVTQTPRYLIKTRGQQVTLSCSPISGHRSVSWYQQTPGQGLQFLFEYFSETQRNKGNFPGRFSGRQFSNSRSEMNVSTLELGDSALYLCASSAGQGTGELFFGEGSRLTVL.

The chain recombines TRBV28 with TRBJ1-5, with D maybe TRBD1 (6 bases). Germline values: CDR1 MDHEN, CDR2 SYDVKM. The CDR3 spans 16 residues. Trimming cost V 4 bases and J 0 bases, with 13 bases left between them. CDR3 loop: CASSSGDGFSNQPQHF. The CDR3 nucleotides are TGTGCCAGCAGTTCAGGGGACGGATTTAGCAATCAGCCCCAGCATTTT.

This rearrangement joins TRBV3-1 (or the pseudogene TRBV3-2) to TRBJ1-2; D is uncertain. The CDR3 consists of 11 residues. The germline V gene encodes CDR1 LGHDT and CDR2 YNNKEL (reference sequence). V dropped 4 bases and J dropped 2 bases, with 2 bases sitting between them. Here the CDR3 reads CASSLNYGYTF. The CDR3 nucleotides are TGTGCCAGCAGCCTCAACTATGGCTACACCTTC.

The rearrangement joins TRBV6-4 to TRBJ2-7; D call uncertain. Germline assignment: CDR1 MRHNA and CDR2 SNTAGT. The V end was cut by 2 bases, the J end by 3 bases, with 17 bases between. This CDR3 is 16 amino acids long. The CDR3 loop reads CASSDGPKIHRYEQYF. The CDR3 nucleotides are TGTGCCAGCAGTGACGGTCCCAAAATCCATCGCTACGAGCAGTACTTC.

The chain uses TRBV20-1 and TRBJ2-7, with TRBD1 identical over 11 bases. Germline CDR1 and CDR2: DFQATT and SNEGSKA (reference sequence). The CDR3 has 11 amino acids. J gave up 6 bases and V 6 bases, and 1 base lay outside the gene matches. The DNA of the CDR3 is TGCAGTGCCGGGACAGGGGGCGAGCAGTACTTC. Amino acid sequence: CSAGTGGEQYF.

The chain recombines TRBV19 with TRBJ2-1, with D perhaps matching TRBD2 (6 bases). Germline V gene lookup returns CDR1 LNHDA and CDR2 SQIVND (reference sequence). This CDR3 contains 12 residues. V lost 1 base, J lost 8 bases, and 6 bases lay in between. CDR3 DNA sequence: TGTGCCAGTAGTATAGTAGCGGATGAGCAGTTCTTC. This encodes CASSIVADEQFF.

This rearrangement joins TRBV24-1 to TRBJ1-1; maybe TRBD1 (5 bases). The CDR3 extends over 15 amino acids. Between the trimmed V and J ends, which lost 4 bases and 0 bases, there was a span of 11 bases. Germline lookup yields CDR1 KGHDR and CDR2 SFDVKD. The CDR3 nucleotides are TGTGCCACCAGTGAACCGGGACGGATGAACACTGAAGCTTTCTTT. Protein: CATSEPGRMNTEAFF.

The gene calls are TRBV7-9 and TRBJ2-7; D is possibly TRBD1 (6 bases). V lost 3 bases and J 0 bases, leaving 12 bases between the germline ends. This CDR3 is built from 15 residues. Germline-derived CDR1 and CDR2 are SEHNR and FQNEAQ (reference sequence). CDR3 protein: CASSFTGTSSYEQYF. As DNA, the CDR3 is TGTGCCAGCAGCTTTACAGGGACCAGCTCCTACGAGCAGTACTTC.

The chain links TRBV11-2 to TRBJ1-2; 7 nucleotides match TRBD1. Germline values: CDR1 SGHAT, CDR2 FQNNGV. The junction had 8 bases not matched to a gene; V was cut back by 5 bases and J by 2 bases. This CDR3 region has 15 residues. CDR3 in amino acids: CASSHMGQKNYGYTF. The CDR3 DNA follows: TGTGCCAGCAGCCACATGGGACAGAAAAACTATGGCTACACCTTC.

The chain is built from TRBV19 and TRBJ1-2; 8 positions agree with TRBD1. The CDR3 covers 15 residues. Germline lookup yields CDR1 LNHDA and CDR2 SQIVND (reference sequence). V dropped 5 bases and J dropped 5; count of bases not matched to a gene: 10. The CDR3 nucleotides are TGTGCCAGTAGTTTTAAAGGACAGGGATATTATGGCTACACCTTC. Protein product: CASSFKGQGYYGYTF.

V is TRBV20-1 and J is TRBJ1-4; 8 nucleotides match TRBD1. The CDR3 has 12 amino acids. CDR1 DFQATT and CDR2 SNEGSKA come from the germline V gene (reference sequence). The junction had 2 bases not matched to a gene; V was cut back by 3 bases and J by 8 bases. DNA of the CDR3: TGCAGTGCTAGTTACAGGGGGGAAAAACTGTTTTTT. It is translated as CSASYRGEKLFF.

This clone was counted a single time. V is TRBV27 and J is TRBJ1-1; 11 bases map to TRBD1. J was trimmed by 1 base and V by 4 bases; bases with no gene match: 5. From germline, CDR1 is MNHEY and CDR2 SMNVEV (reference sequence). The length of the CDR3 is 16 residues. The CDR3 sequence is CASSSGTGGWNTEAFF. The DNA for the CDR3 is TGTGCCAGCAGTTCAGGGACAGGGGGGTGGAACACTGAAGCTTTCTTT.

The chain is built from TRBV7-2 and TRBJ1-2; 7 nucleotides agree with TRBD1. This CDR3 is built from 13 residues. Germline trimming cut 5 bases from V and 7 bases from J; bases unmatched to any gene: 7. Germline loops: CDR1 SGHTA, CDR2 FQGNSA. The CDR3 bases are TGTGCCAGCAGCCCGACAGGGACGGGTGGCTACACCTTC. It specifies CASSPTGTGGYTF.

The V and J genes are TRBV5-6 and TRBJ1-2; a possible D gene is TRBD1 (6 bases). CDR1 and CDR2 (germline): SGHDT, YYEEEE. V was clipped by 3 bases and J by 4 bases, with 10 bases between them. This CDR3 region has 13 residues. Written as DNA, the CDR3 is TGTGCCAGCAGCTGGGGGGGCGTCTATGGCTACACCTTC. This sequence encodes CASSWGGVYGYTF.

The chain couples TRBV6-2 or TRBV6-3 to TRBJ1-2, with D unresolved. With 5 bases removed from V and 8 bases from J, the gap between germline ends came to 21 bases. Germline V CDR1 and CDR2: MNHEY, SVGEGT. The CDR3 runs 15 residues. The CDR3 DNA sequence: TGTGCCAGCAGTCTTGAGGAGGCTGGCTATAGGGGCTACACCTTC. Amino acids: CASSLEEAGYRGYTF.

The CDR3 protein is CASTGFGLVLDEQFF. CDR3 nucleotides: TGCGCCAGCACGGGCTTTGGACTAGTTCTAGATGAGCAGTTCTTC. V usage is TRBV5-1 and J usage is TRBJ2-1, with 7 bases that match TRBD2. V lost 6 bases to trimming and J lost 8 bases; unmatched junction nucleotides: 14. The CDR3 is made up of 15 amino acids. The germline V gene has CDR1 SGHRS and CDR2 YFSETQ.

The rearrangement uses TRBV14 and TRBJ2-5, with 11 nucleotides matching TRBD2. With V trimmed by 1 base and J by 2 bases, 6 bases remained unmatched. The CDR3 loop spans 17 amino acids. Germline CDR1 is SGHDN and CDR2 is FVKESK. DNA of the CDR3: TGTGCCAGCAGCCAAGCCCGGACTAGCGGGTTACAAGAGACCCAGTACTTC. It encodes CASSQARTSGLQETQYF.

This chain uses TRBV5-5 with TRBJ1-1; D ambiguous. This CDR3 region has 13 residues. The V end lost 2 bases, the J end lost 5 bases, and 10 bases lay between the germline ends. The germline gives CDR1 SGHKS, CDR2 YYEKEE (reference sequence). CDR3 amino acids: CASSFGRGTEAFF. The DNA for the CDR3 is TGTGCCAGCAGCTTCGGGCGGGGAACTGAAGCTTTCTTT.

The chain recombines TRBV5-1 with TRBJ1-1; 7 bases agree with TRBD1. V trimming: 7 bases; J trimming: 11 bases; junction bases outside the gene matches: 8. In germline, CDR1 is SGHRS, CDR2 YFSETQ. This CDR3 is built from 11 residues. CDR3 sequence (DNA): TGCGCCAGCCGGGGGGACAGAGTGGCTTTCTTT. Translated: CASRGDRVAFF.